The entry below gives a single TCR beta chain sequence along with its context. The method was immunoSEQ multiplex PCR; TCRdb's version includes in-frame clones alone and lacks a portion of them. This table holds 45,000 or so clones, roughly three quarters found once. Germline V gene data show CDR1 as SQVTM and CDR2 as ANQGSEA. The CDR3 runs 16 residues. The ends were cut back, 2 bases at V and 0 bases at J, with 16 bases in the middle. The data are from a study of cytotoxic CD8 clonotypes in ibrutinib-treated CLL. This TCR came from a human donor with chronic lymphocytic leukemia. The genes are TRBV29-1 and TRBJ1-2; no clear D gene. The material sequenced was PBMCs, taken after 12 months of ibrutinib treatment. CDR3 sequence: CSVERVGASPNYGYTF. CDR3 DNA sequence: TGCAGCGTTGAACGGGTAGGCGCCTCTCCTAACTATGGCTACACCTTC. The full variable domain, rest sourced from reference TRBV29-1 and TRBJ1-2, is SAVISQKPSRDICQRGTSLTIQCQVDSQVTMMFWYRQQPGQSLTLIATANQGSEATYESGFVIDKFPISRPNLTFSTLTVSNMSPEDSSIYLCSVERVGASPNYGYTFGSGTRLTVV.